What follows is one T cell receptor beta chain and its context. Its antigen target is currently unknown. Base qualities were left out, and no much larger clone turns up one base away. The donors were healthy, HIV-negative adults who had no recently reported acute infections or vaccinations. Only Caucasian adults living in Nashville, Tennessee, USA were represented among the donors. CD4+ T cells were enriched through magnetic negative selection, after which naive cells were positively selected on CD45RA and the remaining negative fraction served as the memory subset. Blood was collected by leukapheresis, and PBMCs were isolated by Ficoll-Histopaque density gradient centrifugation and then cryopreserved in liquid nitrogen vapor phase. Analytical flow cytometry was used to check the purity and quantity of every magnetically sorted T cell population. Each sorted fraction had its genomic DNA isolated and then quantified by UV absorbance on a Nanodrop 2000c.

The source of the sample is a study of shared clonotypes between healthy human individuals (TCRdb year 2020). Context from the whole study: A few men and a couple of women, aged 18 to 49 years, made up the cohort. For each donor, CD4 naive and CD4 memory were each given three plates, CD8 naive was given two plates, and CD8 memory was given one plate. The study deeply sequenced blood TCR repertoires of five healthy adults to estimate repertoire size and the extent of clonotype sharing between individuals. Libraries were prepared and TCR repertoires were sequenced by different laboratories using diverse techniques, in order to increase sequencing depth and limit assay-specific biases. Each donor's leukapheresis produced roughly between about 0.85 and 10 billion PBMCs.

Taken from the germline V gene (reference sequence), the CDR1 and CDR2 loops are GTSNPN and SVGIG. Its CDR3 holds 12 amino acids, cysteine through phenylalanine. Just the 36-base CDR3 DNA is kept, in frame starting at base 1. V and J are truncated by 0 bases and 15 bases respectively, leaving an intervening sequence of 15 bases. Overall study outcomes, separate from this receptor: Pairwise subsampling indicated that sequencing depth was expected to affect the degree of clonotype sharing among donors. Even with the large sequencing depth, rarefaction of the sorted-subset datasets indicated that sequencing was incomplete. Naive subsets generally had larger estimated clonotype richness than memory subsets. Sharing across several donors was observed for approximately 4.6% of naive CD4, 3% to 4% of naive CD8, roughly 2.4% of memory CD4, and roughly 0.4% of memory CD8 clonotypes. The genetic and exposure-history diversity represented was limited by the small number of donors. Compared with non-shared clonotypes, clonotypes shared by all four sorted-subset donors had higher generation probabilities. Sampling was limited to blood, and TCR repertoires in tissue likely differ from TCR repertoires in blood.

TCR CDR3 regions were amplified from genomic DNA by multiplex PCR using the deep immunoSEQ assay. Extracted genomic DNA from each cell subset was spread evenly across all wells of several immunoSEQ 96-well plates, with each plate serving as a replicate. For sorted subsets, roughly 200 ng of genomic DNA, equivalent to 25,000 to 30,000 T cell genomes, went into each replicate PCR. Purified libraries were quantified with a Qubit 3.0 fluorometer, sized on a Bioanalyzer 2100, and re-quantified with the KAPA Library Quantification kit. A separate single-read 150-cycle Illumina NextSeq 550 flow cell was used to sequence each immunoSEQ 96-well plate. Turning to the authors' computational methods: Because the immunoSEQ output held only junctional sequences and lacked quality scores, the filtering could not match the filtering applied to full-length reads. To assign V/J genes and CDR3, sequences were annotated against IMGT germline references using PyIR, a Python wrapper for IgBLAST v1.9. Reads were removed for weak V/J assignments (E-value above 1e-6), missing CDR3, stop codons, out-of-frame junctions, or ambiguous translated residues. V3J clonotypes were defined as sequences sharing an identical inferred V gene, J gene, and CDR3 amino acid sequence. Percentage overlap between repertoires was computed as shared unique clonotypes divided by the size of the smaller repertoire. Three approaches were used to assess repertoire richness: RTK rarefaction, the Chao1 estimator, and Recon v2.1 estimates of unobserved clonotypes. Generation probabilities for all TCRbeta clonotypes obtained by the gDNA method from a few donors were computed using OLGA. Drawn from immuneACCESS, this table holds only the in-frame rearrangements with V and J called that TCRdb kept. Clones are partly lost; checked studies trace under half to an unresolved V gene and leave the rest unexplained. V and J calls and clone size are copied from that table; D and trimming were computed from the DNA. For this sample there are roughly 1,500,000 clones; around 98.5% appear just once. 0.3% to 0.45% of the sample belongs to the ten largest clones.

The receptor comes from a man younger than 40 in good health. This chain joins TRBV30 to TRBJ1-3; the D gene assignment is ambiguous. Material for sequencing was naive CD4+ T cells sorted from blood. The cell subset or site label here, explained by the study, means: CD45RA+ positively selected. CDR3 region: CAWSVLTAHPYF. DNA sequence: TGTGCCTGGAGTGTACTTACAGCTCATCCATATTTT.